This T cell receptor beta chain was sequenced during a study of shared clonotypes between healthy human individuals. Findings and caveats of the study: Estimated richness was generally greater in naive than memory subsets. Sequencing depth was a factor that was expected to affect clonotype sharing among donors.

This clone was found once. Antigen unknown. Profiled with immunoSEQ multiplex PCR; TCRdb holds only in-frame clones, not every one. The sample records approximately 940,000 clones, roughly 72% being singletons. Germline loops: CDR1 SNHLY, CDR2 FYNNEI. The ends were cut back, 5 bases at V and 2 bases at J, with 10 bases in the middle. The CDR3 extends over 15 amino acids. The chain combines TRBV2 with TRBJ2-6, with D perhaps matching TRBD1 (6 bases). This TCR was recovered from a man between 18 and 29 years old in good health. Material: memory CD4+ T cells sorted from blood. The subset: CD45RA-negative fraction. The CDR3 loop reads CASSFNRAGANVLTF. DNA for the CDR3: TGTGCCAGCAGTTTCAACAGGGCTGGGGCCAACGTCCTGACTTTC.